The next 21 T cell receptor beta chains were all read from a single sample in a study of blood T cells in healthy people across ages. Alongside a J-beta primer mix, a sample-barcoded 5' primer served in a second PCR lasting about 7 to 12 cycles. One entry per CDR3 protein results from TCRdb running MiXCR on the 5' RACE reads. The sample has around 990,000 distinct CDR3 sequences; 20% to 25% are singletons. A further study also used this sample, focusing on T cells of mothers and their children.

The specimen sequenced was blood. Every receptor here comes from a girl aged 2 to 10 in good health.

Only a few counts were recorded for this clonotype. The chain couples TRBV12-3 or TRBV12-4 to TRBJ1-1; D is possibly TRBD1 (5 bases). V was cut by 5 bases and J by 1 base, with 14 bases left in between. The CDR3 is 15 amino acids. The CDR3 DNA reads TGTGCCAGCAGTATAGACTCGGGGACGAACACTGAAGCTTTCTTT. Its translation is CASSIDSGTNTEAFF.

The J gene is TRBJ1-6, the V gene TRBV13; D is perhaps TRBD1 (5 bases). The CDR3 is 17 amino acids. V lost 0 bases, J lost 0 bases, and 9 bases lay in between. From germline, CDR1 is PRHDT and CDR2 FYEKMQ (reference sequence). The CDR3 sequence is CASSLGWGTSYNSPLHF. CDR3 DNA sequence: TGTGCCAGCAGCTTAGGGTGGGGGACCTCCTATAATTCACCCCTCCACTTT. The variable domain in full, completed from reference TRBV13 and TRBJ1-6, reads AAGVIQSPRHLIKEKRETATLKCYPIPRHDTVYWYQQGPGQDPQFLISFYEKMQSDKGSIPDRFSAQQFSDYHSELNMSSLELGDSALYFCASSLGWGTSYNSPLHFGNGTRLTVT.

This clonotype was detected only a few times. The V gene is TRBV29-1, the J gene TRBJ2-3; D uncertain. The CDR3 covers 13 residues. Germline V CDR1 and CDR2: SQVTM, ANQGSEA. The germline V and J ends were trimmed by 6 bases and 5 bases, with 15 bases remaining between them. The CDR3 spells CSVALGIGDTQYF. As DNA, the CDR3 is TGCAGCGTCGCCTTGGGGATAGGAGATACGCAGTATTTT.

The V gene is TRBV7-9, the J gene TRBJ1-2, with TRBD1 identical over 9 bases. CDR1 SEHNR and CDR2 FQNEAQ come from the germline V gene (reference sequence). Trimming at V came to 5 bases and at J to 4 bases, leaving 11 bases not matched to a gene. The CDR3 sequence is 16 residues long. The chain's CDR3 is CASSRLTGGVSYGYTF. The CDR3 coding sequence is TGTGCCAGCAGCCGTTTAACAGGGGGCGTCAGCTATGGCTACACCTTC.

The table lists this clonotype with a few counts. The CDR3 bases are TGTGCCAGCAGGGAACAGGGGCCGTCTCTAGGGGAGCTGTTTTTT. Protein: CASREQGPSLGELFF. The chain has TRBV2 and TRBJ2-2; 7 nucleotides match TRBD1. Trimming at V came to 6 bases and at J to 8 bases, leaving 12 bases not matched to a gene. Germline lookup yields CDR1 SNHLY and CDR2 FYNNEI. The CDR3 is 15 residues long. Full variable domain (remainder filled in from reference TRBV2 and TRBJ2-2): EPEVTQTPSHQVTQMGQEVILRCVPISNHLYFYWYRQILGQKVEFLVSFYNNEISEKSEIFDDQFSVERPDGSNFTLKIRSTKLEDSAMYFCASREQGPSLGELFFGEGSRLTVL.

This clonotype showed up just a few times. The chain uses TRBV7-2 and TRBJ2-5; D gene unclear. The CDR3 sequence is 15 residues long. Trimming cost V 3 bases and J 1 base, with 12 bases left between them. Germline V CDR1 and CDR2: SGHTA, FQGNSA. CDR3 region: CASSLLLGFQETQYF. The CDR3 region has the DNA TGTGCCAGCAGCTTGTTGCTTGGTTTCCAAGAGACCCAGTACTTC.

This clonotype was seen more than once but under ten times. The chain couples TRBV27 to TRBJ2-5, with D possibly matching TRBD1 (6 bases). The DNA end favors TRBJ2-7, so the J call may be wrong. CDR3 length equals 14 residues. CDR1 is MNHEY and CDR2 is SMNVEV in the germline V gene (reference sequence). DNA for the CDR3: TGTGCCAGCAGTCGCGCCGGGACAACCTACGAGCAGTACTTC. As protein: CASSRAGTTYEQYF.

This clonotype was counted only a few times. The chain links TRBV29-1 to TRBJ2-1; 13 bases map to TRBD2. The better agreement between TRBJ2-5 and the DNA end casts doubt on the J call. Germline lookup yields CDR1 SQVTM and CDR2 ANQGSEA. The CDR3 runs to 15 residues. The CDR3 region has the DNA TGCAGCGTTGTGACTAGCGGGGGGATTCGCGAGACCCAGTACTTC. Residues: CSVVTSGGIRETQYF.

This chain uses TRBV20-1 with TRBJ2-3; D is perhaps TRBD2 (6 bases). Germline V gives CDR1 DFQATT, CDR2 SNEGSKA (reference sequence). The CDR3 loop spans 12 amino acids. Trimming left V 3 bases short and J 5 bases short, with 9 bases between. CDR3 region: CSARGLKDTQYF. Written as DNA, the CDR3 is TGCAGTGCTAGGGGACTGAAAGATACGCAGTATTTT.

This clonotype was seen only a few times. The chain has TRBV28 and TRBJ2-2; the match to TRBD1 covers 8 bases. The CDR3 is made up of 16 amino acids. CDR1 and CDR2 (germline): MDHEN, SYDVKM. With 3 bases clipped from V and 2 bases from J, the junction kept 5 bases outside the gene matches. CDR3 DNA sequence: TGTGCCAGCAGTTTGTCACAGGGGGAAAACACCGGGGAGCTGTTTTTT. Protein product: CASSLSQGENTGELFF.

The chain has TRBV4-2 and TRBJ1-4; the D gene is possibly TRBD1 (6 bases). The germline gives CDR1 LGHNA, CDR2 YNFKEQ. The CDR3 sequence is 16 residues long. Deletions cut 0 bases from V and 7 bases from J, with 15 bases between. CDR3 bases: TGTGCCAGCAGCCAAGATAGGGGGGGCGTTAGTGAAAAACTGTTTTTT. Its protein is CASSQDRGGVSEKLFF.

The chain is built from TRBV20-1 and TRBJ2-7; D unresolved. The V end lost 0 bases, the J end lost 3 bases, and 18 bases lay between the germline ends. Germline CDR1 DFQATT, CDR2 SNEGSKA (reference sequence). The CDR3 spans 16 residues. The CDR3 bases are TGCAGTGCTAGAGATCAGGTGGAAGCCGCCTTCTACGAGCAGTACTTC. It specifies CSARDQVEAAFYEQYF.

This clonotype was seen a few times. The chain combines TRBV12-3 or TRBV12-4 with TRBJ2-7, with a weak D call TRBD2 (5 bases). V was clipped by 6 bases and J by 2 bases, with 20 bases between them. The CDR3 covers 16 residues. CDR3 nucleotide sequence: TGTGCCAGCAGCCTGGGAGACATAATTACTACCTACGAGCAGTACTTC. Translating it yields CASSLGDIITTYEQYF.

The genes are TRBV7-3 and TRBJ1-1; D call uncertain. Trimming took off 1 base at V and 5 bases at J, with 8 bases between the two ends. Germline CDR1 reads SGHTA; CDR2 reads FQGTGA. This CDR3 comprises 13 residues. This CDR3 is CASSLMRTTEAFF. In nucleotides, the CDR3 is TGTGCCAGCAGCTTAATGCGCACAACTGAAGCTTTCTTT. Together with reference TRBV7-3 and TRBJ1-1, the CDR3 gives the full variable domain: GAGVSQTPSNKVTEKGKYVELRCDPISGHTALYWYRQSLGQGPEFLIYFQGTGAADDSGLPNDRFFAVRPEGSVSTLKIQRTERGDSAVYLCASSLMRTTEAFFGQGTRLTVV.

This clonotype has only a few counts. One base away lies a much larger clone, so this may be a sequencing read error. The V call is TRBV20-1, the J call TRBJ2-7, with D uncertain. V lost 5 bases and J 0 bases, leaving 11 bases between the germline ends. Looked up from germline, CDR1 is DFQATT and CDR2 is SNEGSKA (reference sequence). The CDR3 is made up of 13 amino acids. The CDR3 protein is CSAGDTYSYEQYF. The CDR3 region has the DNA TGCAGTGCTGGTGACACCTACTCCTACGAGCAGTACTTC.

V gene TRBV9 combines with J gene TRBJ2-5, with D possibly being TRBD2 (5 bases). The J call may not be correct, given that the DNA end is closer to TRBJ2-7. The germline gives CDR1 SGDLS, CDR2 YYNGEE. The CDR3 has 14 amino acids. CDR3 sequence reads: CASSVWETGYEQYF. Here the CDR3 DNA reads TGTGCCAGCAGCGTATGGGAAACGGGGTACGAGCAGTACTTC.

A few counts support this clonotype. V is TRBV4-3 and J is TRBJ1-5, with a weak D call TRBD1 (5 bases). CDR3 size: 12 residues. Germline CDR1 and CDR2: LGHNA and YSLEER. V lost 3 bases and J 9 bases, leaving 9 bases between the germline ends. This CDR3 reads CASSHLGGPQHF. CDR3 sequence (DNA): TGCGCCAGCAGCCATCTGGGGGGGCCCCAGCATTTT.

V gene TRBV20-1 combines with J gene TRBJ1-4; the D gene is possibly TRBD1 (6 bases). The CDR3 is made up of 17 amino acids. The germline V gene encodes CDR1 DFQATT and CDR2 SNEGSKA (reference sequence). V lost 3 bases to trimming and J lost 5 bases, with 22 bases between them. CDR3 sequence: CSAREARPDSPNEKLFF. As DNA, the CDR3 is TGCAGTGCTAGGGAAGCCCGACCGGACAGCCCAAATGAAAAACTGTTTTTT.

The rearrangement joins TRBV4-3 to TRBJ1-1; D is perhaps TRBD1 (6 bases). Trimming took 4 bases from V and 11 from J, leaving 14 bases between them. This CDR3 spans 12 amino acids. The germline gives CDR1 LGHNA, CDR2 YSLEER. This CDR3 reads CASSPRGGEAFF. CDR3 bases: TGCGCCAGCAGCCCCCGAGGGGGGGAGGCTTTCTTT.

The rearrangement joins TRBV6-5 to TRBJ2-5, with D possibly matching TRBD1 (6 bases). CDR1 is MNHEY and CDR2 is SVGAGI in the germline V gene. Deletions cut 2 bases from V and 5 bases from J, with 18 bases between. The CDR3 has 16 amino acids. CDR3 nucleotides: TGTGCCAGCAGTTACCAGGGGACGGGGTCGGGCGAGACCCAGTACTTC. This encodes CASSYQGTGSGETQYF.

The V and J genes are TRBV2 and TRBJ2-5, with D uncertain. The CDR3 runs to 12 residues. In germline, CDR1 is SNHLY, CDR2 FYNNEI. Trimming took off 7 bases at V and 1 base at J, with 7 bases between the two ends. The DNA of the CDR3 is TGTGCCAGCAACTATCTCCAAGAGACCCAGTACTTC. Translating it yields CASNYLQETQYF. The full variable domain, its missing parts supplied by reference TRBV2 and TRBJ2-5, is EPEVTQTPSHQVTQMGQEVILRCVPISNHLYFYWYRQILGQKVEFLVSFYNNEISEKSEIFDDQFSVERPDGSNFTLKIRSTKLEDSAMYFCASNYLQETQYFGPGTRLLVL.